The subject of this entry is one T cell receptor (beta chain). The source of the sample is a study of blood T cell repertoires in COVID-19. The protocol was immunoSEQ multiplex PCR, while the TCRdb copy is restricted to in-frame clones and leaves out a portion. The sample gives about 140,000 clones, roughly 84% of which show up once; around 5% is in the top ten. The specimen sequenced was PBMCs or T cells enriched from blood (not recorded which). The sequence derives from a man between 65 and 85 years old who had been exposed to COVID-19.

CDR3 residues: CASSESGITDTQYF. The CDR3 bases are TGCGCCAGCAGTGAGTCCGGGATCACAGATACGCAGTATTTT. V usage is TRBV10-1 and J usage is TRBJ2-3; D is perhaps TRBD2 (5 bases). V gave up 0 bases and J gave up 2 bases, with 6 bases separating them. Germline V lookup: CDR1 WNHNN, CDR2 SYGVQD (reference sequence). CDR3 length: 14 residues.